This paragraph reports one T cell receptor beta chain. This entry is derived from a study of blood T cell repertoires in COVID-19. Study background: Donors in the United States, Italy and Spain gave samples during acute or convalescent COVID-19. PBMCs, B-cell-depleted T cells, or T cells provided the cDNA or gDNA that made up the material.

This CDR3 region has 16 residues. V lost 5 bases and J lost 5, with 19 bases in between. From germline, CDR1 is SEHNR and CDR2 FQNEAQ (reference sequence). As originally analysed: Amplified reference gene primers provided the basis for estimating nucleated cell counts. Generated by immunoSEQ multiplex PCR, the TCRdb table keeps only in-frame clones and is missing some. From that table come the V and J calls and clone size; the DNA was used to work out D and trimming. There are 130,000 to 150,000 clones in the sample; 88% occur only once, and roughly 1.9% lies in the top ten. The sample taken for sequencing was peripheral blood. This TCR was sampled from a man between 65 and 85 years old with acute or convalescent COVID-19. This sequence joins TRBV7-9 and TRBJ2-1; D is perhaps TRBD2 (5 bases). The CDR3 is CASSTHGGLPHNEQFF. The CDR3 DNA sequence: TGTGCCAGCAGCACGCATGGAGGACTCCCCCACAATGAGCAGTTCTTC.